This T cell receptor (beta chain) was identified in a study of cytomegalovirus exposure and HLA in healthy donors. The overall study: There were roughly 80 million unique TCRs (from HLA-typed donors) in an early data release. Whole-study results and caveats: Altogether, 170 or so TCR beta chains were recorded as cytomegalovirus-associated. In a later analysis, HLA-associated TCR beta chains were more clonally expanded than equally common others.

PCR amplification relied on 60 Vbeta primers (plus 13 Jbeta primers). Clones were sequenced by immunoSEQ multiplex PCR, and TCRdb holds only the in-frame ones, with some missing. The sample has about 80,000 clones; 62% are singletons. About this clone: Its target is not known.

Source material: PBMCs. The receptor was derived from a male donor in good health and CMV-seropositive.

The CDR3 bases are TGTGCCAGCAGCTTCGAGGGCTACGAGCAGTACTTC. Its translation is CASSFEGYEQYF. The chain has TRBV7-9 and TRBJ2-5; D is possibly TRBD2 (5 bases). The J call is doubtful: the DNA matches TRBJ2-7 better. The CDR3 totals 12 residues. Looked up from germline, CDR1 is SEHNR and CDR2 is FQNEAQ (reference sequence).